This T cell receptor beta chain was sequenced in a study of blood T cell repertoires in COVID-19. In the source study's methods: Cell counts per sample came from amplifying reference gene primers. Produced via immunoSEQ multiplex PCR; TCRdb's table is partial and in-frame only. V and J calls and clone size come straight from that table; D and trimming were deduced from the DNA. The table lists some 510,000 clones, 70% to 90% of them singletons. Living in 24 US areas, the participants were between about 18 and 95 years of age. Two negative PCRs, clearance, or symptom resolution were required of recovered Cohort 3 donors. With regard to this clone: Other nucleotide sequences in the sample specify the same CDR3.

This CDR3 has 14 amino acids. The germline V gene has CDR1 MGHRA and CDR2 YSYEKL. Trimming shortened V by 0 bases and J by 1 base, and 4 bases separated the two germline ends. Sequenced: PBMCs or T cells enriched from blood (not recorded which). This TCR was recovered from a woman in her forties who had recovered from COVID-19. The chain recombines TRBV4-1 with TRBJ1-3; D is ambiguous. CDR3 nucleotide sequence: TGCGCCAGCAGCCAAGACAGTTCTGGAAACACCATATATTTT. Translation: CASSQDSSGNTIYF.